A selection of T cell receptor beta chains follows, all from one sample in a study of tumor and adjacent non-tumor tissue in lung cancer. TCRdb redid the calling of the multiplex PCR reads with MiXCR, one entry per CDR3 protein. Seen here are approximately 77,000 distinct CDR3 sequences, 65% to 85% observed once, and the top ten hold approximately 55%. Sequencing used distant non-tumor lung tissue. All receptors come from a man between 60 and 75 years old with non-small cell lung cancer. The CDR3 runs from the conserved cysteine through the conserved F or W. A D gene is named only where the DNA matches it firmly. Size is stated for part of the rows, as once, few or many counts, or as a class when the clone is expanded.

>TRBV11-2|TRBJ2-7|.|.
CAISLITEALKGYQQYF
TGTGCCATCAGCTTAATCACAGAGGCCCTCAAAGGCTACCAGCAGTACTTC
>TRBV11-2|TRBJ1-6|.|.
CASRDVTEYNSPIHF
TGTGCCAGCAGAGATGTGACTGAATATAATTCACCCATCCACTTT
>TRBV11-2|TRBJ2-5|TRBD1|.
CAGSSTGEETLYF
TGTGCCGGCAGTTCTACAGGGGAAGAGACCCTGTATTTC
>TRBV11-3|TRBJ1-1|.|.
CASSLDLGRTEAFF
TGTGCCAGCAGCTTAGATCTAGGGCGGACTGAAGCTTTCTTT
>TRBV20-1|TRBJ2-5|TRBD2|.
CSDRPFPLGLAGETQHF
TGCAGTGATAGACCCTTTCCCTTGGGACTAGCGGGAGAGACCCAGCACTTC
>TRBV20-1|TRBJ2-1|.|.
CSVRDTISEQFF
TGCAGTGTTAGAGATACAATAAGTGAGCAGTTCTTC
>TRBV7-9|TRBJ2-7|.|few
CASSLAGSSDAYEQYF
TGTGCCAGCAGCTTAGCAGGGTCTAGCGATGCCTACGAGCAGTACTTC
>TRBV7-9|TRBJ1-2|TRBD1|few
CASGQGAVSRDGYTF
TGTGCCAGCGGACAGGGGGCTGTGTCTCGTGATGGCTACACCTTC
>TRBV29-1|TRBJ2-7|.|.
CCVAQGTYEQCF
.
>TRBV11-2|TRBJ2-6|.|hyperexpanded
CASSPISGANVLTF
TGTGCCAGCAGTCCTATCTCTGGGGCCAACGTCCTGACTTTC
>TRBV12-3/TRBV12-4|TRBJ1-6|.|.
CASNVGANPPLHF
TGTGCCAGCAATGTCGGGGCTAATCCACCCCTCCACTTT
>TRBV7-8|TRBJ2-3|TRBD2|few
CASSLRENINTQYF
TGTGCTAGCAGCCTGCGGGAGAACATAAATACGCAGTATTTT
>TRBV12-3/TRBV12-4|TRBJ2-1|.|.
CVSTTRVGRTSFYNEQFF
TGTGTCAGCACCACTAGGGTGGGGAGAACTAGCTTCTACAATGAGCAGTTCTTC
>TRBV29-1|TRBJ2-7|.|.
CSVEYRDRGEGEQYF
TGCAGCGTTGAATATCGGGATAGGGGGGAAGGAGAGCAGTACTTC
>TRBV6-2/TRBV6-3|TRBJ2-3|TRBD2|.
CASSDDGLLAWLTDKQYF
TGTGCCAGCAGTGACGATGGGTTACTAGCGTGGCTCACAGATAAGCAGTATTTT
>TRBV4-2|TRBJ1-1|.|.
CTSSQAGQLENTEAFF
TGTACCAGCAGTCAAGCCGGACAGCTTGAGAACACTGAAGCATTCTTT
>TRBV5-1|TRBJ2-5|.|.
CASSFLDPSGETQYF
TGCGCCAGCAGCTTTTTGGATCCAAGTGGGGAGACCCAGTACTTC
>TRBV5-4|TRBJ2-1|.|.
CASSFIAGPSNEQFF
TGTGCTAGCAGCTTTATAGCAGGGCCTAGCAATGAGCAGTTCTTC
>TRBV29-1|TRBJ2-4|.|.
CSVEQNNQYF
TGCAGCGTTGAACAAAACAACCAGTACTTC
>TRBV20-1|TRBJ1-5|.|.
CSAKSAGVDQLQNF
TGCAGTGCTAAGTCTGCAGGGGTTGATCAGCTCCAGAATTTT
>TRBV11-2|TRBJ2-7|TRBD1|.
CASSFWTGPYVQNF
TGTGCCAGCAGCTTCTGGACAGGGCCCTACGTGCAGAACTTC
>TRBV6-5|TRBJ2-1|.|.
CASSYSGGVCNEQFF
TGTGCCAGCAGCTACTCTGGGGGAGTGTGTAATGAGCAGTTCTTC
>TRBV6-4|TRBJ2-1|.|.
CASSMGAGSGHNEQFF
TGTGCCAGCAGTATGGGGGCGGGAAGCGGTCACAATGAGCAGTTCTTC
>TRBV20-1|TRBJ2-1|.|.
CSATIGARVGNEQIF
TGCAGTGCCACGATAGGGGCGAGAGTCGGGAATGAGCAGATCTTC
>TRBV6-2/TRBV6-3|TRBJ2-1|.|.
CASSYSLGAVGMNGQFF
TGTGCCAGCAGTTACTCCCTGGGAGCGGTAGGCATGAATGGGCAGTTCTTC
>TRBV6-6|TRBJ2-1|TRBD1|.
CVSSYGQGIIFF
TGTGTTAGCAGTTACGGACAGGGTATAATATTCTTC
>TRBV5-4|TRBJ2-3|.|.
CASRSGTRSTDTQYF
TGTGCCAGCAGATCCGGAACAAGGAGCACAGATACGCAGTATTTT
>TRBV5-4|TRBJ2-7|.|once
CAIIMAGTVSYEQYF
TGTGCCATCATCATGGCTGGTACGGTCTCCTACGAGCAGTACTTC
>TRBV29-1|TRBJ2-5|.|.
CSVEDWGGLETQYF
TGTAGCGTTGAAGATTGGGGGGGCTTAGAGACCCAGTACTTC
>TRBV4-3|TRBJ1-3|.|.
CARSDRMRGSGNTIYF
TGCGCCAGAAGCGACCGGATGCGTGGCTCTGGAAACACCATATATTTT
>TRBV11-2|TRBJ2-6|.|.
CGSSLGGSANVLTF
TGTGGCAGCAGCTTAGGGGGTTCGGCCAACGTCCTGACATTC
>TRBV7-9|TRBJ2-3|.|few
CASSLDLSRSDTQYF
TGTGCCAGCAGCTTAGATCTGTCTAGGAGTGATACGCAGTATTTT
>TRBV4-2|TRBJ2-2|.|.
CASSQGRGDTGKLFF
TGTGCCAGCAGTCAAGGGAGAGGGGACACCGGGAAGCTGTTTTTT
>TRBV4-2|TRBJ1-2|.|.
CASSPRAGTECDGYTF
TGTGCCAGCAGCCCCCGTGCGGGGACTGAGTGTGATGGCTACACCTTC
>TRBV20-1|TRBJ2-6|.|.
CSARVGVAEANVLTF
TGCAGTGCTAGAGTAGGGGTGGCCGAGGCCAACGTCCTGACTTTC
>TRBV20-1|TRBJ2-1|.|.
CSARDMSDKQFF
TGCAGTGCTAGGGACATGTCCGATAAGCAGTTCTTC
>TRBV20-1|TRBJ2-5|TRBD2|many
CSARDSGGGETQYF
TGCAGTGCTAGGGATAGCGGGGGGGGAGAGACCCAGTACTTC
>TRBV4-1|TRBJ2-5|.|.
CASSPDSEGRIQYF
TGCGCCAGCAGCCCCGACTCGGAGGGTCGGATCCAGTACTTC
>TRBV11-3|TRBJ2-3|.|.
CASSFQEVDTQYF
TGTGCCAGCAGCTTTCAGGAAGTAGATACGCAGTATTTT
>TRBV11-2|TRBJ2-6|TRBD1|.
CASSLVTQDRPSGANVLTF
TGTGCCAGCAGCTTAGTTACACAGGACAGGCCCTCTGGGGCCAACGTCCTGACCTTC
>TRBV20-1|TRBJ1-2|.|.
CNAKRGRKGGYTF
TGCAATGCCAAAAGAGGGAGAAAGGGTGGCTACACCTTC
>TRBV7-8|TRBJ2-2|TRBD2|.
CTSSAGESPGELFF
TGTACCAGCAGCGCGGGAGAGAGCCCCGGGGAGCTGTTTTTT
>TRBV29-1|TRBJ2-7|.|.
CSAAQGTYEQYF
TGCAGCGCTGCTCAGGGGACGTACGAGCAGTACTTC
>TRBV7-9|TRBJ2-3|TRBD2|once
CASSQAVLAGAADTQYF
TGTGCCAGTAGCCAAGCGGTACTAGCGGGAGCTGCAGATACGCAGTATTTT
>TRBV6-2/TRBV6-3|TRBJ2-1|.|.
CASTVWTARYEQFF
TGTGCCAGCACCGTCTGGACAGCCCGCTATGAGCAGTTCTTC
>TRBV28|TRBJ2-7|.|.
CASSLNQAYEQYF
TGTGCCAGCAGTTTAAATCAAGCCTACGAGCAGTACTTC
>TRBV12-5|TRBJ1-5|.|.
CASGLVPGLSGEYSNQLQHF
TGTGCTAGTGGTTTGGTACCTGGACTAAGTGGCGAGTATAGCAATCAGCTCCAGCATTTT
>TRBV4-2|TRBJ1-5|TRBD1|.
CASSKSGGDQPQHF
TGTGCCAGCAGCAAGTCAGGGGGCGATCAGCCCCAACATTTC
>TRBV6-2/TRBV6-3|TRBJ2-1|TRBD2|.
CASTYRLAVNNEQFF
TGTGCCAGCACTTACAGACTAGCGGTAAACAATGAGCAGTTCTTC
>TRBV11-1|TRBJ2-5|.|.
CVSIPFDRWKETQYF
TGTGTCAGCATCCCCTTCGACAGGTGGAAAGAGACCCAGTACTTC
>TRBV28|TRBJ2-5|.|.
CASSNSQETQYF
TGTGCCAGCAGCAACAGCCAAGAGACCCAGTACTTC
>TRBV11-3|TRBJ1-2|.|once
CDTKTGCYDYTF
TGTGACACCAAGACGGGTTGCTATGACTACACCTTC
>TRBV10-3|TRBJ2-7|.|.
CTISDPGVYEQYF
TGTACCATCAGTGACCCGGGAGTATACGAGCAGTACTTC